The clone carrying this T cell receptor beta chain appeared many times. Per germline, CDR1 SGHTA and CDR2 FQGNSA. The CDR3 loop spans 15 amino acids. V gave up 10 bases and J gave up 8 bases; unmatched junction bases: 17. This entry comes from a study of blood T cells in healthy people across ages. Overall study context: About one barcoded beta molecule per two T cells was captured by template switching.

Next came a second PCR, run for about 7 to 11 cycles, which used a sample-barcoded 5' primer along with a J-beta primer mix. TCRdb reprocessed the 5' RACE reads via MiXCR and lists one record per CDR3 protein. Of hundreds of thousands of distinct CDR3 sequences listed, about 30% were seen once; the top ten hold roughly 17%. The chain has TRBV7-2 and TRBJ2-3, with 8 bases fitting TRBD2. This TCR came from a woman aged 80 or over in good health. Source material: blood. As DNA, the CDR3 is TGTGCCACCGATAGCGGGGCCCCGCGGCAGGGTACGCAGTATTTT. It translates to CATDSGAPRQGTQYF.